This T cell receptor (beta chain) is drawn from a study of neoadjuvant anti-PD-1 for oral cavity cancer. The overall study: Nivolumab at 3 mg/kg was mostly given biweekly, three to four doses, pre-surgery. Study-level findings and limits: Non-responders to neoadjuvant nivolumab had significantly more clonal PBMC T cells than responders.

The time point: after neoadjuvant nivolumab, at surgical resection. With regard to this clone: Its antigen remains unknown.

The CDR3 has 16 residues. The ends were cut back, 1 base at V and 0 bases at J, with 10 bases in the middle. Germline V gene lookup returns CDR1 SGDLS and CDR2 YYNGEE. Blood libraries mostly used approximately 450 ng genomic DNA, six replicates each. Repertoires were generated with immunoSEQ multiplex PCR, while TCRdb's copy carries only in-frame clones and drops some. The profile shows under 15,000 clones, about 76% of them singletons. The rearrangement uses TRBV9 and TRBJ2-2; the D is unclear. The clonotype comes from a person aged 35-79 years with oral cavity squamous cell carcinoma. The source was PBMCs, collected after nivolumab (anti-PD-1) treatment. This chain's CDR3 is CASSVSGSPNTGELFF. The CDR3 DNA reads as TGTGCCAGCAGCGTATCGGGCAGTCCGAACACCGGGGAGCTGTTTTTT.